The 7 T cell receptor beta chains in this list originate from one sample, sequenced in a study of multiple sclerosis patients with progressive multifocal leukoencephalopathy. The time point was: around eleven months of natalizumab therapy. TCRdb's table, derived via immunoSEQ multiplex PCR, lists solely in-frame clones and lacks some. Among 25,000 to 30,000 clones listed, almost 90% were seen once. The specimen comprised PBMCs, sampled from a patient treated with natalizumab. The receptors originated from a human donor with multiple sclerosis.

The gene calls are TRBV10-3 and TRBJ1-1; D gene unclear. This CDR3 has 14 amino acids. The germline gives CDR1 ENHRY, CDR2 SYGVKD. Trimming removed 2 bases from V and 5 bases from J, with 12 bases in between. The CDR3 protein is CAISERLWDTEAFF. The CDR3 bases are TGTGCCATCAGTGAGCGTCTTTGGGATACTGAAGCTTTCTTT.

CDR3 in DNA: TGCGCCAGCAGCCAAGGTCTAGGCCTGTGGGGCCCCCCTGGGGCCAACGTCCTGACTTTC. This translates into CASSQGLGLWGPPGANVLTF. The rearrangement uses TRBV4-1 and TRBJ2-6, with D possibly matching TRBD1 (5 bases). Germline V gene lookup returns CDR1 MGHRA and CDR2 YSYEKL. This CDR3 has 20 amino acids. Trimming removed 1 base at V and 2 bases at J, with 21 bases between.

The CDR3: CASSPRVGDAGGAFF. The CDR3 DNA sequence: TGTGCCAGCAGCCCTCGGGTAGGAGACGCGGGCGGGGCTTTCTTT. The J gene is TRBJ1-1, the V gene TRBV4-2; unclear D gene. The CDR3 runs to 15 residues. Germline V lookup: CDR1 LGHNA, CDR2 YNFKEQ. Trimming removed 4 bases at V and 11 bases at J, with 23 bases between.

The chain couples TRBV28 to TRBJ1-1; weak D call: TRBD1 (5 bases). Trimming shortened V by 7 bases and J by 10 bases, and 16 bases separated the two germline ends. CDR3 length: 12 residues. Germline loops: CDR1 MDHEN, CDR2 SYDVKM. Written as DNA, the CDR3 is TGTGCCAGCATCTCGTGGGGGTGGGGAGCTTTCTTT. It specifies CASISWGWGAFF.

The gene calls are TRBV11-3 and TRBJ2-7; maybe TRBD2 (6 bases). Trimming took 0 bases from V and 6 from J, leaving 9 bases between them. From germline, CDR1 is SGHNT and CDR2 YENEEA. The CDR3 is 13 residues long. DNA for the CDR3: TGTGCCAGCAGCTTAGATCCGGGAGCCGAGCAGTACTTC. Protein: CASSLDPGAEQYF.

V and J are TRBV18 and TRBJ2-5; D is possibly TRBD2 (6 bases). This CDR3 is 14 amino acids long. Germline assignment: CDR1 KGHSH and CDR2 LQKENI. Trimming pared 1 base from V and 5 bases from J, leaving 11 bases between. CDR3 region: CASSPLLAGETQYF. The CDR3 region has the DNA TGTGCCAGCTCACCACTACTAGCCGGGGAGACCCAGTACTTC.

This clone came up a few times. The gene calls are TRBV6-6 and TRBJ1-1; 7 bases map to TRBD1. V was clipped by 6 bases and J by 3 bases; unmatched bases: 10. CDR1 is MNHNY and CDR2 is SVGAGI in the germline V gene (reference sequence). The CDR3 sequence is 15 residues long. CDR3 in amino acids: CASRTRQGGDTEAFF. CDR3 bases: TGTGCCAGCAGGACGAGACAGGGAGGGGACACTGAAGCTTTCTTT.